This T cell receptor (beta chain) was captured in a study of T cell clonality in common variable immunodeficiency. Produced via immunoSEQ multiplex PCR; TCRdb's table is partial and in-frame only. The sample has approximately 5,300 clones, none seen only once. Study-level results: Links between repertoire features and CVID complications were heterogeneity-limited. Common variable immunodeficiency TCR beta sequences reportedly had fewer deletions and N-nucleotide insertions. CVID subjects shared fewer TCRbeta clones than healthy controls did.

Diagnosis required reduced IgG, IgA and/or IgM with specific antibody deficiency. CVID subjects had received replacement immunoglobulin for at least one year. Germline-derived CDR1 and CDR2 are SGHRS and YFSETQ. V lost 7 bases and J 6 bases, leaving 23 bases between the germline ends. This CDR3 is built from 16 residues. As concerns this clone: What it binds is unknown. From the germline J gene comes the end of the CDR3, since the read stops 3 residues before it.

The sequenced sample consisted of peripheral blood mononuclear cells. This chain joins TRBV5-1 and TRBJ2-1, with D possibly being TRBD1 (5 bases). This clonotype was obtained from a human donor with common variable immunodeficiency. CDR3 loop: CASSTSRGQPGNEQFF. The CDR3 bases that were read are TGCGCCAGCTCGACCTCTAGAGGACAACCAGGCAATGAG.